Presented here are 23 T cell receptor beta chains from one specimen sequenced in a study of shared clonotypes between healthy human individuals. Assay used: immunoSEQ multiplex PCR; TCRdb lists only in-frame clones, some missing. The sample lists about 490,000 clones, around three quarters occurring once. The sample taken for sequencing was PBMCs. Every receptor here comes from a woman aged 40 to 49 in good health. Some clones in this sample may be carry-over from other donors' samples.

This chain connects TRBV27 to TRBJ2-7; TRBD2 matches 7 bases. Germline V gives CDR1 MNHEY, CDR2 SMNVEV (reference sequence). The V and J ends lost 6 bases and 0 bases, in that order; junction bases with no gene match: 8. The CDR3 runs 15 residues. CDR3 DNA sequence: TGTGCCAGCAGGACGAACGGGGGGAGCTCCTACGAGCAGTACTTC. Encoded protein: CASRTNGGSSYEQYF.

This clone was observed at least ten times. The gene calls are TRBV4-1 and TRBJ2-7, with TRBD1 matching over 7 bases. The CDR3 runs 15 residues. V lost 0 bases to trimming and J lost 3 bases; unmatched junction nucleotides: 5. CDR1 MGHRA and CDR2 YSYEKL come from the germline V gene. The CDR3 region is CASSQDYRGLYEQYF. CDR3 in DNA: TGCGCCAGCAGCCAAGATTACAGGGGTCTCTACGAGCAGTACTTC.

As regards this clone: Other DNA sequences from this sample encode an identical CDR3 as well. The chain is built from TRBV19 and TRBJ2-7; the match to TRBD2 covers 9 bases. The CDR3 loop spans 14 amino acids. CDR1 and CDR2 from the germline V gene are LNHDA and SQIVND (reference sequence). Losses at the gene ends were 4 bases for V and 3 bases for J; bases not matched to a gene: 4. This CDR3 reads CASSTLAGSYEQYF. The CDR3 DNA reads as TGTGCCAGTAGTACGCTAGCGGGAAGCTACGAGCAGTACTTC.

This clone was counted between two and nine times. The chain links TRBV5-3 to TRBJ1-2; tentatively, D is TRBD1 (5 bases). TRBV5-3 falls under the ORF class, with uncertain function. The V gene lost 0 bases and the J gene lost 7 bases, with 19 bases spanning the gap. The length of the CDR3 is 16 residues. CDR3 amino acids: CARSLARVVSGFGYTF. The DNA for the CDR3 is TGTGCCAGAAGCTTGGCCAGGGTCGTGTCGGGCTTTGGCTACACCTTC.

The V call is TRBV4-3, the J call TRBJ2-7, with 8 bases fitting TRBD1. Germline trimming cut 3 bases from V and 2 bases from J; bases unmatched to any gene: 3. This CDR3 contains 14 residues. The germline V gene has CDR1 LGHNA and CDR2 YSLEER. The CDR3 loop is CASSHDRGPYEQYF. CDR3 nucleotides: TGCGCCAGCAGCCACGACAGGGGTCCCTACGAGCAGTACTTC.

The chain employs TRBV12-5 and TRBJ1-1, with D possibly TRBD1 on 5 matching bases. Germline CDR1 LGHNT, CDR2 FRNRAP. The V end lost 6 bases, the J end lost 5 bases, and 13 bases lay between the germline ends. The CDR3 is 13 residues long. The CDR3 bases are TGTGCTAGTGGCCTGGAACGGGGGACTGAAGCTTTCTTT. Translated, it gives CASGLERGTEAFF. The entire variable domain, with the rest obtained from reference TRBV12-5 and TRBJ1-1, is as follows: DARVTQTPRHKVTEMGQEVTMRCQPILGHNTVFWYRQTMMQGLELLAYFRNRAPLDDSGMPKDRFSAEMPDATLATLKIQPSEPRDSAVYFCASGLERGTEAFFGQGTRLTVV.

The gene calls are TRBV29-1 and TRBJ1-1; D perhaps matches TRBD1 (5 bases). Germline loops: CDR1 SQVTM, CDR2 ANQGSEA. Trimming removed 5 bases at V and 0 bases at J, with 7 bases between. The CDR3 totals 12 residues. DNA for the CDR3: TGCAGCGTTAGGGGAATGAACACTGAAGCTTTCTTT. Translating it yields CSVRGMNTEAFF. Drawing the rest from reference TRBV29-1 and TRBJ1-1, the complete variable domain is SAVISQKPSRDICQRGTSLTIQCQVDSQVTMMFWYRQQPGQSLTLIATANQGSEATYESGFVIDKFPISRPNLTFSTLTVSNMSPEDSSIYLCSVRGMNTEAFFGQGTRLTVV.

The chain combines TRBV15 with TRBJ1-5; the D is unclear. CDR1 LNHNV and CDR2 YYDKDF come from the germline V gene (reference sequence). V lost 1 base and J lost 5, with 9 bases in between. The CDR3 has 14 residues. The CDR3 sequence: CATSRGLMDQPQHF. DNA for the CDR3: TGTGCCACCAGCAGAGGTCTAATGGATCAGCCCCAGCATTTT.

V and J are TRBV7-8 and TRBJ2-7; 8 positions match TRBD2. Unmatched junction bases numbered 11, after V lost 8 bases and J lost 2 bases. The CDR3 has 15 residues. Germline loops: CDR1 SGHVS, CDR2 FQNEAQ. The CDR3 protein is CASESREGSAYEQYF. The CDR3 bases are TGTGCCAGCGAATCCCGGGAGGGATCGGCCTACGAGCAGTACTTC. Full variable domain (missing parts from reference TRBV7-8 and TRBJ2-7): GAGVSQSPRYKVAKRGQDVALRCDPISGHVSLFWYQQALGQGPEFLTYFQNEAQLDKSGLPSDRFFAERPEGSVSTLKIQRTQQEDSAVYLCASESREGSAYEQYFGPGTRLTVT.

This sequence joins TRBV7-6 and TRBJ2-3; unclear D gene. The V end was cut by 6 bases, the J end by 0 bases, with 7 bases between. This CDR3 comprises 13 residues. CDR1 SGHVS and CDR2 FNYEAQ come from the germline V gene. The CDR3 region is CASRESSTDTQYF. Here the CDR3 DNA reads TGTGCCAGCAGGGAATCTAGCACAGATACGCAGTATTTT.

The V gene is TRBV19, the J gene TRBJ2-6; TRBD1 matches 9 bases. Germline V gives CDR1 LNHDA, CDR2 SQIVND (reference sequence). Unmatched junction bases numbered 13, after V lost 4 bases and J lost 0 bases. The length of the CDR3 is 20 residues. The CDR3 sequence: CASSKPLGTGTFSGANVLTF. The CDR3 nucleotides read TGTGCCAGTAGTAAGCCCCTGGGGACAGGGACCTTCTCTGGGGCCAACGTCCTGACTTTC.

This clone appeared a few times. This chain links TRBV10-3 with TRBJ1-1; D gene unclear. The germline CDR1 and CDR2 sequences are ENHRY and SYGVKD. The CDR3 sequence is 14 residues long. Trimming shortened V by 0 bases and J by 1 base, and 6 bases separated the two germline ends. Here the CDR3 DNA reads TGTGCCATCAGTGAGTCGTTAGGGAACACTGAAGCTTTCTTT. Protein: CAISESLGNTEAFF.

This clone was detected a few times. The J gene is TRBJ1-2, the V gene TRBV7-8; 8 bases are a match to TRBD1. The CDR3 length is 15 residues. Germline V lookup: CDR1 SGHVS, CDR2 FQNEAQ. V lost 1 base to trimming and J lost 4 bases; unmatched junction nucleotides: 5. CDR3 bases: TGTGCCAGCAGCTTAGGGCAGGGGGCGGGCTATGGCTACACCTTC. Amino acids: CASSLGQGAGYGYTF. The full variable domain, with the rest looked up from reference TRBV7-8 and TRBJ1-2, is GAGVSQSPRYKVAKRGQDVALRCDPISGHVSLFWYQQALGQGPEFLTYFQNEAQLDKSGLPSDRFFAERPEGSVSTLKIQRTQQEDSAVYLCASSLGQGAGYGYTFGSGTRLTVV.

The rearrangement links TRBV10-3 to TRBJ2-7, with TRBD2 identical over 15 bases. CDR3 size: 18 residues. Germline assignment: CDR1 ENHRY and CDR2 SYGVKD. V lost 3 bases and J lost 3; bases outside the gene matches: 9. CDR3 DNA sequence: TGTGCCATCAGTGATGCTGCCGGACTAGCGGGAGGGGGCTACGAGCAGTACTTC. Its protein is CAISDAAGLAGGGYEQYF.

The chain employs TRBV4-3 and TRBJ2-1, with TRBD2 as a possible D gene (5 bases). The CDR3 length is 16 residues. V was pared by 0 bases and J by 1 base, with 10 bases between. Per germline, CDR1 LGHNA and CDR2 YSLEER. For the CDR3, the DNA is TGCGCCAGCAGCCAAGATTGGGAGAATTCCTACAATGAGCAGTTCTTC. Translation gives CASSQDWENSYNEQFF.

The chain links TRBV5-6 to TRBJ1-2; a possible D gene is TRBD1 (5 bases). The CDR3 contains 14 residues. Germline-derived CDR1 and CDR2 are SGHDT and YYEEEE. V was cut by 3 bases and J by 4 bases, with 13 bases left in between. The CDR3 spells CASSSSGGFYGYTF. Here the CDR3 DNA reads TGTGCCAGCAGCTCCTCGGGGGGATTCTATGGCTACACCTTC.

This clone came up many times. This sequence joins TRBV4-2 and TRBJ2-1; TRBD2 matches 10 bases. Germline V gives CDR1 LGHNA, CDR2 YNFKEQ. V was clipped by 0 bases and J by 2 bases; unmatched bases: 1. CDR3 size: 16 residues. For the CDR3, the DNA is TGTGCCAGCAGCCAAGATCTAGCGGGAGCCTACAATGAGCAGTTCTTC. It specifies CASSQDLAGAYNEQFF.

The DNA of the CDR3 is TGTGCCAGTAGGCCCACAGCAGGTGAAGCTTTCTTT. It codes for CASRPTAGEAFF. The chain couples TRBV19 to TRBJ1-1; D is ambiguous. The germline V gene encodes CDR1 LNHDA and CDR2 SQIVND (reference sequence). Between the trimmed V and J ends, which lost 6 bases and 7 bases, there was a span of 12 bases. The CDR3 loop spans 12 amino acids.

The chain links TRBV30 to TRBJ2-7; possible D gene TRBD2, 6 bases. CDR1 and CDR2 (germline): GTSNPN, SVGIG (reference sequence). This CDR3 comprises 14 residues. Trimming shortened V by 0 bases and J by 6 bases, and 15 bases separated the two germline ends. CDR3 nucleotide sequence: TGTGCCTGGAGTGTAGGAGGGGCGTTGGGCGAGCAGTACTTC. Amino acid sequence: CAWSVGGALGEQYF. Variable domain in full (rest from reference TRBV30 and TRBJ2-7): SQTIHQWPATLVQPVGSPLSLECTVEGTSNPNLYWYRQAAGRGLQLLFYSVGIGQISSEVPQNLSASRPQDRQFILSSKKLLLSDSGFYLCAWSVGGALGEQYFGPGTRLTVT.

The gene calls are TRBV29-1 and TRBJ2-1, with a tentative D call TRBD2 (5 bases). Germline CDR1 reads SQVTM; CDR2 reads ANQGSEA. With 7 bases removed from V and 7 bases from J, the gap between germline ends came to 17 bases. The CDR3 spans 13 residues. CDR3 nucleotides: TGCAGCGCCGACAAGGCTAGGAGGAATGAGCAGTTCTTC. It codes for CSADKARRNEQFF.

In its sample, this clone was seen a few times. The chain employs TRBV27 and TRBJ1-2; D is possibly TRBD1 (5 bases). The CDR3 contains 13 residues. V lost 6 bases and J lost 2, with 10 bases in between. From germline, CDR1 is MNHEY and CDR2 SMNVEV (reference sequence). As DNA, the CDR3 is TGTGCCAGCAGCGTACAGGAGAACTATGGCTACACCTTC. This codes for CASSVQENYGYTF.

V is TRBV10-2 and J is TRBJ2-1; a weak D match, TRBD2 (6 bases). Germline V gene sequence: CDR1 WSHSY, CDR2 SAAADI. V shed 7 bases and J shed 4 bases, with 14 bases lying between them. This CDR3 has 14 amino acids. In DNA form, the CDR3 reads TGCGCCAGCATGGGCGGGACCCGGTACAATGAGCAGTTCTTC. This encodes CASMGGTRYNEQFF.

The chain has TRBV7-2 and TRBJ1-2; 8 bases are a match to TRBD1. Germline V gene lookup returns CDR1 SGHTA and CDR2 FQGNSA. V lost 7 bases to trimming and J lost 0 bases; unmatched junction nucleotides: 4. The length of the CDR3 is 14 residues. The CDR3 reads CASTGTGANYGYTF. The CDR3 region has the DNA TGTGCCAGCACCGGGACAGGAGCTAACTATGGCTACACCTTC.